This T cell receptor (beta chain) was recovered during a study of T cell responses to AZD1222 COVID-19 vaccine. At the level of the study: Pooled samples include second doses given at about 4 or 12 weeks.

Produced via immunoSEQ multiplex PCR; TCRdb's table is partial and in-frame only. The repertoire holds 70,000 to 95,000 clones, more than 75% seen once, with more than 4% in the top ten. Trimming took off 4 bases at V and 5 bases at J, with 17 bases between the two ends. Germline V gene data show CDR1 as LGHDT and CDR2 as YNNKEL (reference sequence). CDR3 size: 15 residues. Study results and caveats: Only 5 or 6 individuals given AZD1222 were seropositive at baseline. Most donors were white British and more were female, and clonal diversity was possibly underestimated.

Comment on this clone: Its matching antigen is unknown.

The chain carries TRBV3-1 (or the pseudogene TRBV3-2) and TRBJ2-5; TRBD2 might be the D (5 bases). The material sequenced was peripheral blood, taken on day 0 of AZD1222 vaccination. This receptor was obtained from an adult in good health. The DNA of the CDR3 is TGTGCCAGCAGCCTAAGGACCTTCTCGGGGGAGACCCAGTACTTC. Its translation: CASSLRTFSGETQYF.